This T cell receptor (beta chain) was sequenced during a study of post-analysis software for immune sequencing data. Overall study context: Included courses were relapsing-remitting and secondary progressive multiple sclerosis; progressive-relapsing multiple sclerosis was also included. Whole-study findings and limits: In multiple sclerosis, normalized Chao1 diversity was significantly below that of controls. The authors found that F measure strongly co-clustered same-batch samples.

Every TCR beta cDNA library bore unique molecular identifiers. Some 500,000 cDNA molecules came from around 1 to 10 million T cells. TCRdb re-called the PCR reads through MiXCR, storing one row per CDR3 protein. The repertoire consists of roughly 600,000 distinct CDR3 sequences, with roughly 40% occurring once and the leading ten covering under 2%. Concerning this clonotype: Its cognate antigen is unknown. Germline is not matched at one junction end, which may reflect a read error.

The receptor was isolated from a girl aged 10 to 17 with multiple sclerosis. Material: blood.

CDR3 nucleotide sequence: TGTGCCGGCAGCTCGGGTCAGCCGGGATACAATGAGCAGTACTTC. This encodes CAGSSGQPGYNEQYF. This chain uses TRBV6-2 or TRBV6-3 with TRBJ2-7; D possibly corresponds to TRBD2 (5 bases). The CDR3 loop spans 15 amino acids. Germline CDR1 MNHEY, CDR2 SVGEGT.